These 21 T cell receptor beta chains share one sample of origin, sequenced in a study of T cells expressing NK-cell markers. After re-calling the 5' RACE reads, TCRdb lists one entry per CDR3 protein, DNA absent. This sample's table has approximately 420,000 distinct CDR3 sequences. The material sequenced was blood T cells: a sorted CD56 or NKG2C T cell subset, CD4+ or CD8+ T cells, or bulk PBMC T cells (not recorded which). These receptors all come from a woman aged 45-65 years in good health.

The V call is TRBV12-3 or TRBV12-4, the J call TRBJ2-7; there is no DNA to check the TCRdb D call of TRBD2. The CDR3 is made up of 14 amino acids. CDR3 protein: CASSSGAWSGEQYF.

The chain couples TRBV4-2 to TRBJ2-3; the TRBD2 assignment by TCRdb is unverifiable without DNA. The CDR3 runs to 16 residues. Germline V gene data show CDR1 as LGHNA and CDR2 as YNFKEQ. The chain's CDR3 is CASGTGGPGGADTQYF.

CDR3: CASSINRPFAEQYF. V and J are TRBV19 and TRBJ2-7. The germline gives CDR1 LNHDA, CDR2 SQIVND (reference sequence). This CDR3 region has 14 residues.

This chain connects TRBV29-1 to TRBJ1-1. Germline V gene lookup returns CDR1 SQVTM and CDR2 ANQGSEA. The CDR3 is 13 amino acids. The CDR3: CSAGGPLGTEAFF.

The J gene is TRBJ1-2, the V gene TRBV20-1; TCRdb reports TRBD1, a call that lacks DNA to check it against. The length of the CDR3 is 14 residues. The germline gives CDR1 DFQATT, CDR2 SNEGSKA (reference sequence). The CDR3 here is CSASLQGASYGYTF.

CDR3 residues: CASTPNPLAGRTDTQYF. This sequence joins TRBV3-1 and TRBJ2-3; with no DNA, the TCRdb D assignment of TRBD2 cannot be verified. CDR3 length equals 17 residues. In germline, CDR1 is LGHDT, CDR2 YNNKEL (reference sequence).

V is TRBV28 and J is TRBJ2-7. Germline CDR1 MDHEN, CDR2 SYDVKM. This CDR3 spans 13 amino acids. The CDR3 reads CASTLDRVYEQYF.

The rearrangement uses TRBV30 and TRBJ2-2; TCRdb reports TRBD2, a call that lacks DNA to check it against. There are 14 residues in the CDR3. In germline, CDR1 is GTSNPN, CDR2 SVGIG (reference sequence). CDR3 residues: CAWSVIAGAGELFF.

The V and J genes are TRBV7-2 and TRBJ2-1; TCRdb's D call, TRBD2, is unchecked because there is no DNA. This CDR3 contains 12 residues. Per germline, CDR1 SGHTA and CDR2 FQGNSA. The chain's CDR3 is CASSSSRGLQFF.

The V and J genes are TRBV30 and TRBJ2-3; TCRdb selects TRBD2, and the lack of DNA leaves this call unchecked. This CDR3 spans 13 amino acids. CDR1 GTSNPN and CDR2 SVGIG come from the germline V gene (reference sequence). The CDR3 loop reads CAWSSGHTDTQYF.

CDR3 protein: CASSDTGGLGKNIQYF. V and J are TRBV2 and TRBJ2-4; TCRdb calls TRBD1, which cannot be checked without DNA. CDR1 is SNHLY and CDR2 is FYNNEI in the germline V gene. The CDR3 length is 16 residues.

The rearrangement links TRBV21-1 to TRBJ2-4. TRBV21-1 is tagged as a pseudogene. This CDR3 is built from 17 residues. Here the CDR3 reads CASSKARVKQPKNIQYF.

V and J are TRBV9 and TRBJ2-1; TCRdb outputs TRBD2, but without DNA this stays unchecked. The CDR3 covers 19 residues. Germline CDR1 SGDLS, CDR2 YYNGEE. The CDR3 spells CASSEPYLQGSSSYNEQFF.

This rearrangement joins TRBV29-1 to TRBJ2-7; the TRBD2 assignment by TCRdb is unverifiable without DNA. The CDR3 covers 15 residues. Germline V gives CDR1 SQVTM, CDR2 ANQGSEA. The CDR3 sequence is CSVEAETSANYEQYF.

The chain is built from TRBV5-1 and TRBJ2-1. CDR3 length equals 15 residues. Germline V lookup: CDR1 SGHRS, CDR2 YFSETQ. This CDR3 reads CASSRGGIANNEQFF.

J is TRBJ1-5 and V is TRBV12-3 or TRBV12-4; no DNA is available, so the TRBD1 call from TCRdb remains unchecked. The CDR3 sequence is 14 residues long. CDR3 protein: CASSAGTVYQPQHF.

The V gene is TRBV10-3, the J gene TRBJ1-6; TCRdb lists TRBD1, though no DNA is available to test this call. The germline gives CDR1 ENHRY, CDR2 SYGVKD. There are 13 residues in the CDR3. The chain's CDR3 is CAITRGGDSPLHF.

CDR3 protein: CASSQNTGELFF. The chain joins TRBV3-1 to TRBJ2-2. This CDR3 contains 12 residues. The germline CDR1 and CDR2 sequences are LGHDT and YNNKEL (reference sequence).

The chain recombines TRBV6-1 with TRBJ2-1; the D gene TCRdb calls, TRBD1, cannot be checked with no DNA. Germline CDR1 is MNHNS and CDR2 is SASEGT. The CDR3 contains 15 residues. CDR3 region: CASSEGGRPINEQFF.

The gene calls are TRBV27 and TRBJ2-6. The CDR3 loop spans 14 amino acids. Germline CDR1 is MNHEY and CDR2 is SMNVEV (reference sequence). The CDR3 here is CASSSPGRANVLTF.

The J gene is TRBJ2-1, the V gene TRBV7-2; TCRdb designates TRBD2, a call that cannot be tested without DNA. Per the germline V gene, CDR1 is SGHTA and CDR2 is FQGNSA. The CDR3 sequence is 16 residues long. The CDR3 region is CASSLRRESSYNEQFF.